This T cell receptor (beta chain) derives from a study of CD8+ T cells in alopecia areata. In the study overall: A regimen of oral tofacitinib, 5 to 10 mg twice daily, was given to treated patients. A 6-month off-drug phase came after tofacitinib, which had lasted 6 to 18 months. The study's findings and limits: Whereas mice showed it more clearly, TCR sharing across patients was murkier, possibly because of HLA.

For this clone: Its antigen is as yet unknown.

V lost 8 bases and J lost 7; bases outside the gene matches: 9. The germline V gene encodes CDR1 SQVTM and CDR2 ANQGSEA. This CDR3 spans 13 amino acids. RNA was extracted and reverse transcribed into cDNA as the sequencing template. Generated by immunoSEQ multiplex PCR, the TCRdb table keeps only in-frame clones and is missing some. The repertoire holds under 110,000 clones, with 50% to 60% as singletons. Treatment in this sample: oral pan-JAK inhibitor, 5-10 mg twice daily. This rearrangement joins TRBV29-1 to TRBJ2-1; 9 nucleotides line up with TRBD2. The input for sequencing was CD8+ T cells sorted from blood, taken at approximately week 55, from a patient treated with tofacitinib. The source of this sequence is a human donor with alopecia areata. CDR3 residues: CSTPGLANNEQFF. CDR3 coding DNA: TGCAGCACTCCGGGACTAGCAAATAATGAGCAGTTCTTC.